These 3 T cell receptor beta chains originate from one sample sequenced in a study of T cell repertoires in cytomegalovirus infection. No antigen is known for these receptors. TCRdb reanalysed the reads using MiXCR and keeps one entry per CDR3 protein. The data contain about 830,000 distinct CDR3 sequences, 30% to 35% of them singletons. The material was cultured CD8+ T cells from PBMCs, obtained from culture after CMV antigen stimulation. The receptors were gathered from a human donor in good health (CMV status not recorded). Some clones in this sample may be carry-over from other donors' samples.

The chain combines TRBV6-5 with TRBJ1-3, with 8 bases that match TRBD1. Germline assignment: CDR1 MNHEY and CDR2 SVGAGI. The J segment lost 6 bases and the V segment lost 0 bases, leaving 7 bases of the junction unmatched. The CDR3 consists of 16 residues. The CDR3 loop reads CASSYSGTGLENTIYF. The CDR3 DNA reads TGTGCCAGCAGTTACTCCGGGACAGGATTGGAAAACACCATATATTTT.

The J gene is TRBJ2-1, the V gene TRBV28; D might be TRBD2 (6 bases). The CDR3 covers 16 residues. Germline loops: CDR1 MDHEN, CDR2 SYDVKM. V gave up 10 bases and J gave up 0 bases, with 19 bases separating them. CDR3 loop: CATGGVDPSSYNEQFF. The CDR3 DNA reads as TGTGCCACCGGCGGGGTAGACCCCAGCTCCTACAATGAGCAGTTCTTC.

V is TRBV5-5 and J is TRBJ2-7, with TRBD2 matching 9 bases. V trimming: 3 bases; J trimming: 5 bases; junction bases outside the gene matches: 3. Germline-derived CDR1 and CDR2 are SGHKS and YYEKEE (reference sequence). CDR3 length: 13 amino acids. The CDR3 region is CASSSGTSHEQYF. CDR3 DNA: TGTGCCAGCAGCTCCGGGACTAGCCACGAGCAGTACTTC. The full variable domain, its missing parts supplied by reference TRBV5-5 and TRBJ2-7, is DAGVTQSPTHLIKTRGQQVTLRCSPISGHKSVSWYQQVLGQGPQFIFQYYEKEERGRGNFPDRFSARQFPNYSSELNVNALLLGDSALYLCASSSGTSHEQYFGPGTRLTVT.